This T cell receptor (beta chain) was profiled in a study of blood T cell repertoires in COVID-19. The method was immunoSEQ multiplex PCR; TCRdb's version includes in-frame clones alone and lacks a portion of them. The sample lists approximately 56,000 clones; around 80% were seen once. CDR3 length equals 13 residues. Germline V gene sequence: CDR1 SGHTA, CDR2 FQGNSA. Trimming left V 3 bases short and J 6 bases short, with 12 bases between. This sequence originates from a woman of 80 years or more with COVID-19, enrolled during active disease. The chain has TRBV7-2 and TRBJ2-7, with D hard to call. The sample comprised peripheral blood. The CDR3 coding sequence is TGTGCCAGCAGCTTCGCGAGTTCGGGCGAGCAGTACTTC. Translated, it gives CASSFASSGEQYF.